Below, 13 T cell receptor beta chains from the same sample are listed, as sequenced in a study of control samples from healthy donors and cancer patients (dated by TCRdb to 2018 to 2020). The library was obtained by the immunoSEQ multiplex PCR assay. What TCRdb holds here is the immuneACCESS table cut down to in-frame rearrangements. Part of the clones is not present; checked against another copy, under half of the missing clones reflect an unresolved V gene, and the others are unexplained. This sample comprises about 65,000 clones, 90% of them detected only once. The ten most abundant clones make up roughly 1.2% of the sample. The sample consisted of PBMCs. Source of these receptors: a woman between 50 and 59 years old with colorectal cancer.

CDR3 DNA: TGTGCCAGCAGTGAAGGGGGTGGGACAGTGAGCCACGAGCAGTACTTC. It is translated as CASSEGGGTVSHEQYF. This chain connects TRBV2 to TRBJ2-7, with 7 nucleotides matching TRBD1. From germline, CDR1 is SNHLY and CDR2 FYNNEI. The CDR3 is made up of 16 amino acids. The trim removed 1 base at V and 5 bases at J, leaving 11 bases unmatched.

The rearrangement joins TRBV6-5 to TRBJ1-1, with D perhaps matching TRBD1 (5 bases). Germline CDR1 reads MNHEY; CDR2 reads SVGAGI. This CDR3 is built from 15 residues. V was cut by 5 bases and J by 2 bases, with 15 bases left in between. The CDR3 region is CASSSRVTVNTEAFF. DNA for the CDR3: TGTGCCAGCAGTAGCAGGGTTACGGTTAACACTGAAGCTTTCTTT.

This chain uses TRBV10-3 with TRBJ2-2; weak D call: TRBD1 (6 bases). The CDR3 extends over 16 amino acids. Trimming removed 4 bases from V and 4 bases from J, with 16 bases in between. Germline-derived CDR1 and CDR2 are ENHRY and SYGVKD. This CDR3 is CAISAQGQGSTGELFF. As DNA, the CDR3 is TGTGCCATCAGTGCTCAGGGGCAGGGAAGCACCGGGGAGCTGTTTTTT.

This clone has just one count. One end of the junction is discordant with germline, which a read error may explain. The chain is built from TRBV6-1 and TRBJ1-2; 7 nucleotides align to TRBD1. This CDR3 spans 14 amino acids. Germline V gene data show CDR1 as MNHNS and CDR2 as SASEGT. The chain's CDR3 is CASSEQQGPYGHTF. CDR3 nucleotide sequence: TGTGCCAGCAGTGAACAACAGGGGCCCTATGGCCACACCTTC.

This chain links TRBV11-1 with TRBJ2-5; possibly TRBD1 for D (5 bases). This CDR3 has 14 amino acids. Germline values: CDR1 SGHAT, CDR2 FQDESV (reference sequence). With 1 base removed from V and 9 bases from J, the gap between germline ends came to 15 bases. CDR3 coding DNA: TGTGCCAGCAGCTTAGATACAGGTGTGCTTGCCCAGTACTTC. As protein: CASSLDTGVLAQYF.

V is TRBV11-2 and J is TRBJ2-3; D not resolved. Trimming cost V 4 bases and J 2 bases, with 10 bases left between them. CDR1 and CDR2 from the germline V gene are SGHAT and FQNNGV. There are 14 residues in the CDR3. This CDR3 is CASSSRRDTDTQYF. CDR3 nucleotides: TGTGCCAGCAGCTCTCGCAGAGACACAGATACGCAGTATTTT.

This clone was seen a single time. The rearrangement uses TRBV6-1 and TRBJ1-2, with D possibly matching TRBD1 (6 bases). The CDR3 covers 15 residues. The V end lost 2 bases, the J end lost 6 bases, and 16 bases lay between the germline ends. Germline CDR1 reads MNHNS; CDR2 reads SASEGT. Written as DNA, the CDR3 is TGTGCCAGCAGTGAAATTTTGGGGGGCCCGGATGGCTACACCTTC. It codes for CASSEILGGPDGYTF.

This sequence joins TRBV6-5 and TRBJ2-3; D is ambiguous. V lost 6 bases and J lost 2, with 3 bases in between. Germline-derived CDR1 and CDR2 are MNHEY and SVGAGI. CDR3 size: 11 residues. The CDR3 spells CASRNTDTQYF. Written as DNA, the CDR3 is TGTGCCAGCAGGAACACAGATACGCAGTATTTT.

With regard to this clone: The junction does not match germline at one end; this may be a read error. This chain uses TRBV6-6 with TRBJ2-4; 9 bases agree with TRBD2. The length of the CDR3 is 14 residues. Germline-derived CDR1 and CDR2 are MNHNY and SVGAGI (reference sequence). The CDR3 sequence: CASSRGGATNIQYF. The CDR3 DNA reads as TGTGCCAGCAGCCGCGGGGGGGCCACAAACATTCAGTACTTC.

This clone was seen only once. The CDR3 loop is CASSSPTGGLSYEQYF. CDR3 nucleotides: TGTGCCAGCAGTTCCCCAACAGGGGGCCTCTCCTACGAGCAGTACTTC. The gene calls are TRBV28 and TRBJ2-7; 9 bases are shared with TRBD1. Germline V gene lookup returns CDR1 MDHEN and CDR2 SYDVKM. The CDR3 runs to 16 residues. Trimming cost V 4 bases and J 0 bases; bases outside gene matches: 7.

The genes are TRBV30 and TRBJ1-1; TRBD1 matches at 12 bases. Germline CDR1 is GTSNPN and CDR2 is SVGIG (reference sequence). V was clipped by 1 base and J by 11 bases; unmatched bases: 14. This CDR3 has 16 amino acids. The CDR3 region is CAWSGPGTGGAFWAFF. In DNA form, the CDR3 reads TGTGCCTGGAGTGGCCCGGGGACAGGGGGCGCATTCTGGGCTTTCTTT.

The rearrangement links TRBV29-1 to TRBJ1-2; 9 bases are shared with TRBD1. This CDR3 has 13 amino acids. CDR1 SQVTM and CDR2 ANQGSEA come from the germline V gene. Trimming cost V 7 bases and J 7 bases; bases outside gene matches: 10. CDR3 sequence (DNA): TGCAGCGCTGGGGGACAGGGCCTTCGTGGCTACACCTTC. Amino acid sequence: CSAGGQGLRGYTF.

The chain carries TRBV5-1 and TRBJ1-6; D call uncertain. Germline CDR1 reads SGHRS; CDR2 reads YFSETQ. The CDR3 totals 14 residues. Trimming left V 1 base short and J 4 bases short, with 6 bases between. The CDR3 region has the DNA TGCGCCAGCAGCTTGACGGAGTATAATTCACCCCTCCACTTT. This codes for CASSLTEYNSPLHF.